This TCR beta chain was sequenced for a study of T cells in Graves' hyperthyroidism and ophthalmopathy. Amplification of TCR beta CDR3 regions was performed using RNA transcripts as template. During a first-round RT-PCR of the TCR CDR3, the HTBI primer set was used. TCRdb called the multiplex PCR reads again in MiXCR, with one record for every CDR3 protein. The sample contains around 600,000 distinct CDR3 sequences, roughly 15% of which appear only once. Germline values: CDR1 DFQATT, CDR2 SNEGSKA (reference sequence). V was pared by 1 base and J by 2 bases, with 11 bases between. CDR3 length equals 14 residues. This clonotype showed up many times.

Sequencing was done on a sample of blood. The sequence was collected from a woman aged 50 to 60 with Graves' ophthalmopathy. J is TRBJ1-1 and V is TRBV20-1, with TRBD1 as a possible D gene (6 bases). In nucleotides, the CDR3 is TGCAGTGCTAGAGTCCCAGGGGTAAACACTGAAGCTTTCTTT. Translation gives CSARVPGVNTEAFF.